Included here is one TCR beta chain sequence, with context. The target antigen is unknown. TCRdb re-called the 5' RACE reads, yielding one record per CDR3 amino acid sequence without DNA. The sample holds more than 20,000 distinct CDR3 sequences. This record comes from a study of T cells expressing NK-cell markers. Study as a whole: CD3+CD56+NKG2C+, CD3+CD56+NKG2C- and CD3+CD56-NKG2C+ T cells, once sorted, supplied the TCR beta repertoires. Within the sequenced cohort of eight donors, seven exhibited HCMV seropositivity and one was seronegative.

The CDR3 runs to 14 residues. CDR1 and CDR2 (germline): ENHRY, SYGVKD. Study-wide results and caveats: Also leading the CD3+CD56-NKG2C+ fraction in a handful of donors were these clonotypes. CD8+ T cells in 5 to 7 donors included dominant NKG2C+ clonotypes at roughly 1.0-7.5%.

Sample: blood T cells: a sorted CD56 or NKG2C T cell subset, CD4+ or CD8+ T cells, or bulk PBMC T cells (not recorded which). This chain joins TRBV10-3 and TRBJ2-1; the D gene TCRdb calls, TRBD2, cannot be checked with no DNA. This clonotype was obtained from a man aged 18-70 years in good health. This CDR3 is CATTLAGGHNEQFF.